This T cell receptor (beta chain) comes out of a study of T cells in Graves' hyperthyroidism and ophthalmopathy. Study results and caveats: Most thyroid-expanded clonotypes above 0.001 were also found in blood.

RNA transcripts yielded amplified TCR beta CDR3 regions. Initially, a first-round RT-PCR of the TCR CDR3 employed the HTBI primer set. TCRdb reanalysed the multiplex PCR reads using MiXCR and keeps one entry per CDR3 protein. This sample yields 300,000 to 350,000 distinct CDR3 sequences, of which 18% are seen a single time; roughly 16% belongs to the top ten. Of note for this clonotype: Antigen specificity is unknown.

Reasons for excluding patients were uncontrolled infection, other autoimmune disease, pregnancy or lactation. This sequence was found in a woman between 40 and 55 years old with Graves' ophthalmopathy. Sequencing was done on a sample of blood.

Here the CDR3 reads CSVSGGIGGYTF. CDR3 sequence (DNA): TGCAGCGTTTCGGGGGGGATCGGTGGCTACACCTTC. This sequence joins TRBV29-1 and TRBJ1-2; TRBD1 is a possible D gene (5 bases). This CDR3 is built from 12 residues. V lost 5 bases to trimming and J lost 7 bases, with 14 bases between them. Germline V gene lookup returns CDR1 SQVTM and CDR2 ANQGSEA.